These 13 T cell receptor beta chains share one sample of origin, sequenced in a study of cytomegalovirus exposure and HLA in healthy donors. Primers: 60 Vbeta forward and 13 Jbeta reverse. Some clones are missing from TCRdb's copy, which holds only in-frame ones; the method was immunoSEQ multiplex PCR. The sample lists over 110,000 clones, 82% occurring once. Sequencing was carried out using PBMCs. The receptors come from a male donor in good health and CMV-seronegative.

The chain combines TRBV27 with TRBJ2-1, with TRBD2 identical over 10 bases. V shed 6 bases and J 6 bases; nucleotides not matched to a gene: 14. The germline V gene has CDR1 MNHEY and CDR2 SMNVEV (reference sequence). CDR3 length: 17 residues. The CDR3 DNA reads TGTGCCAGCAGCCTCCTGGGACCGGGACTAGCGATCAATGAGCAGTTCTTC. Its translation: CASSLLGPGLAINEQFF.

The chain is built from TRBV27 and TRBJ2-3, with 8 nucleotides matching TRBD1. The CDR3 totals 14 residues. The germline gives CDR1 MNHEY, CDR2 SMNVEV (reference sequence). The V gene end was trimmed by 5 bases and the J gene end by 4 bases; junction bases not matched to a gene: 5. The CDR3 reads CASSPATGADTQYF. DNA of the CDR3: TGTGCCAGCAGTCCCGCGACAGGGGCAGATACGCAGTATTTT.

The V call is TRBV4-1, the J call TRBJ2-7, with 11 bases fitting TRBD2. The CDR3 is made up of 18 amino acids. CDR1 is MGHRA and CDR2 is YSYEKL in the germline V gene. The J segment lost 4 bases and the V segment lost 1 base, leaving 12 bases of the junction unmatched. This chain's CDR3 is CASSQAPPGTSGDYEQYF. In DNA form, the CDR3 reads TGCGCCAGCAGCCAAGCTCCCCCCGGGACTAGCGGAGATTACGAGCAGTACTTC.

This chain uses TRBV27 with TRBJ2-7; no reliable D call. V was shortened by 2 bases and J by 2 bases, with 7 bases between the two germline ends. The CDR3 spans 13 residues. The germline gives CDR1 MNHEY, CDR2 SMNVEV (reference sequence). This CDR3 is CASSLNSAYEQYF. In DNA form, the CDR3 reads TGTGCCAGCAGTTTAAATAGTGCCTACGAGCAGTACTTC.

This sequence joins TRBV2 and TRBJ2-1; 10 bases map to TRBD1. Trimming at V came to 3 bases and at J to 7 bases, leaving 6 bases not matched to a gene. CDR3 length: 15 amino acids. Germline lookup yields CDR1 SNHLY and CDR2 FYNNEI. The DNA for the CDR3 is TGTGCCAGCAGTGAGGAAGGGGACAGGGGTAATGAGCAGTTCTTC. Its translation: CASSEEGDRGNEQFF.

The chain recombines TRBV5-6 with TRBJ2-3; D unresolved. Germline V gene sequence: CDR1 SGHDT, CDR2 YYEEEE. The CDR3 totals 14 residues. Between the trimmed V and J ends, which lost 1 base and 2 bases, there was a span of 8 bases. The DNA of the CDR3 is TGTGCCAGCAGCTTGATGACATCCACAGATACGCAGTATTTT. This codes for CASSLMTSTDTQYF.

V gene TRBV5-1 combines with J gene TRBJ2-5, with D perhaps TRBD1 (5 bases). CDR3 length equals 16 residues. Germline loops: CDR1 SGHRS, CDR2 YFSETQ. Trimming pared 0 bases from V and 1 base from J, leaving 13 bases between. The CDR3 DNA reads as TGCGCCAGCAGCTTGGAAGGGGCGCGGATCCAAGAGACCCAGTACTTC. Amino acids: CASSLEGARIQETQYF.

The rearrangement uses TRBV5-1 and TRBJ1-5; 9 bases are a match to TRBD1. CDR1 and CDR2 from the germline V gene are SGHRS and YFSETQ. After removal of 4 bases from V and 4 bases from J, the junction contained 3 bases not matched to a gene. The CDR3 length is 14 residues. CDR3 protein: CASSEGTGNQPQHF. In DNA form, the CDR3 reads TGCGCCAGCAGCGAAGGGACAGGGAATCAGCCCCAGCATTTT.

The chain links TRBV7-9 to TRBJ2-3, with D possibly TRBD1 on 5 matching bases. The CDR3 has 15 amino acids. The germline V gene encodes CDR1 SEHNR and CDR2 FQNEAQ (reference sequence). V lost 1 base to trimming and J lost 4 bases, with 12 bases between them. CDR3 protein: CASSLVQRGSDTQYF. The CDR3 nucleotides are TGTGCCAGCAGCTTAGTTCAAAGGGGCTCAGATACGCAGTATTTT.

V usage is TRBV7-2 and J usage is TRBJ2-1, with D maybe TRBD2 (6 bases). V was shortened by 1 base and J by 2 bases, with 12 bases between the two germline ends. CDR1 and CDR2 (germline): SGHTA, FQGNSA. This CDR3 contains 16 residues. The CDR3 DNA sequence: TGTGCCAGCAGCTTAGACGGGTTAGCGGCCTACAATGAGCAGTTCTTC. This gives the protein CASSLDGLAAYNEQFF.

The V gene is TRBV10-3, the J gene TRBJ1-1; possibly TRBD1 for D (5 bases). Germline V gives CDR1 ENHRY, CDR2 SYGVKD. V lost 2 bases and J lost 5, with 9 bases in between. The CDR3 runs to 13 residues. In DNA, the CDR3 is TGTGCCATCAGTGAGCAAAGGGGAACTGAAGCTTTCTTT. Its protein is CAISEQRGTEAFF.

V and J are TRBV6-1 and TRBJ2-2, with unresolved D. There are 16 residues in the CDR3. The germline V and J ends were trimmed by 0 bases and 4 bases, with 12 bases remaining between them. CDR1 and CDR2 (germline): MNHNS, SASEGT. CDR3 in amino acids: CASSEARNLLTGELFF. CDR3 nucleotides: TGTGCCAGCAGTGAAGCGAGGAACCTACTCACCGGGGAGCTGTTTTTT.

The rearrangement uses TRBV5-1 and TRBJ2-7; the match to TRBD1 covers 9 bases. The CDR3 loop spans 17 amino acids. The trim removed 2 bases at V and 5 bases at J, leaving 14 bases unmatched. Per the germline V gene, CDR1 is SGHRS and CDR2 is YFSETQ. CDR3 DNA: TGCGCCAGCAGCTTCCGGGACAGGGTCTTACAAGGGGACGAGCAGTACTTC. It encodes CASSFRDRVLQGDEQYF.